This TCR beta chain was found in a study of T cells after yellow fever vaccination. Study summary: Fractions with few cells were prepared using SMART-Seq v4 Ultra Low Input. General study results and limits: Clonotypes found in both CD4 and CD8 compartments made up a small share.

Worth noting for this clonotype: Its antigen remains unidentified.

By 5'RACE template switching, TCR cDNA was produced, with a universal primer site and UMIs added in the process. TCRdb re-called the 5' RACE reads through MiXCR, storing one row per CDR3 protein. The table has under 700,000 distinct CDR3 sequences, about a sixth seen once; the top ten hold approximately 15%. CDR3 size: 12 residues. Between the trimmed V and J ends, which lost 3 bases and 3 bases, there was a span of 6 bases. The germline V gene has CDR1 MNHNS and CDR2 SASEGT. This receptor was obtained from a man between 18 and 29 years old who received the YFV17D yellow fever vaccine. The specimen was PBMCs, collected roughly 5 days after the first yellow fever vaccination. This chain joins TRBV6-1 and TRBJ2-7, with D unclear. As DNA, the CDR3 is TGTGCCAGCAGTGAGACGGTCTACGAGCAGTACGTC. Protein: CASSETVYEQYV.